This T cell receptor beta chain was profiled in a study of blood T cells in healthy people across ages. The second PCR ran about 6 to 11 cycles with a sample-barcoded 5' primer and J-beta primers. One entry per CDR3 protein, called by TCRdb with MiXCR from the 5' RACE reads. Of roughly 1,500,000 distinct CDR3 sequences listed, 34% were seen once; the top ten hold around 10%. This CDR3 has 13 amino acids. The V gene lost 5 bases and the J gene lost 3 bases, with 10 bases spanning the gap. In germline, CDR1 is SEHNR, CDR2 FQNEAQ (reference sequence). The sequenced sample consisted of blood. The source of this sequence is a woman in her twenties or thirties in good health. The chain employs TRBV7-9 and TRBJ1-2; D unclear. CDR3 region: CASSPPQDYGYTF. Written as DNA, the CDR3 is TGTGCCAGCAGCCCACCCCAGGACTATGGCTACACCTTC.